These 18 T cell receptor beta chains share one sample of origin, sequenced in a study of cytomegalovirus exposure and HLA in healthy donors. Researchers ran the PCR with 60 Vbeta and 13 Jbeta primers. Assay: immunoSEQ multiplex PCR; the TCRdb copy retains only in-frame clones and omits some. The profile covers around 200,000 clones, with 77% appearing a single time and roughly 3.6% taken by the ten largest. The specimen sequenced was PBMCs. The receptor source for this set is a woman aged 55-70 years in good health and CMV-seropositive.

This clone was counted a single time. The J gene is TRBJ2-7, the V gene TRBV27; 12 bases map to TRBD2. The CDR3 length is 16 residues. Germline-derived CDR1 and CDR2 are MNHEY and SMNVEV (reference sequence). The ends lost 0 bases at V and 7 bases at J; junction bases unmatched: 7. CDR3 in amino acids: CASSLSASGRVGEQYF. CDR3 DNA: TGTGCCAGCAGTTTATCGGCTAGCGGGAGGGTCGGGGAGCAGTACTTC.

The chain recombines TRBV28 with TRBJ2-7; no definite D call. The ends were cut back, 9 bases at V and 0 bases at J, with 12 bases in the middle. The CDR3 is 13 residues long. Germline lookup yields CDR1 MDHEN and CDR2 SYDVKM. The CDR3 sequence: CASRRTVSYEQYF. The CDR3 bases are TGTGCCAGTAGACGTACAGTCTCCTACGAGCAGTACTTC.

The V gene is TRBV5-1, the J gene TRBJ2-5; D might be TRBD1 (6 bases). The V end lost 2 bases, the J end lost 2 bases, and 7 bases lay between the germline ends. The length of the CDR3 is 13 residues. Germline assignment: CDR1 SGHRS and CDR2 YFSETQ. The CDR3 reads CASSFGQQETQYF. The DNA for the CDR3 is TGCGCCAGCAGCTTTGGACAGCAAGAGACCCAGTACTTC.

This chain uses TRBV28 with TRBJ1-2; TRBD1 matches 8 bases. The CDR3 extends over 16 amino acids. J was trimmed by 2 bases and V by 4 bases; bases with no gene match: 9. Germline-derived CDR1 and CDR2 are MDHEN and SYDVKM. The CDR3 DNA reads as TGTGCCAGCAGTTCCACACAGGGGGGTGGAAACTATGGCTACACCTTC. This codes for CASSSTQGGGNYGYTF.

The rearrangement links TRBV7-9 to TRBJ1-3; 10 bases match TRBD1. The CDR3 is 17 residues long. CDR1 SEHNR and CDR2 FQNEAQ come from the germline V gene (reference sequence). After removal of 5 bases from V and 0 bases from J, the junction contained 7 bases not matched to a gene. This chain's CDR3 is CASSKDRGPLSGNTIYF. The CDR3 region has the DNA TGTGCCAGCAGCAAAGACAGGGGGCCCCTCTCTGGAAACACCATATATTTT.

In this sample, this clone turned up a few times. This sequence joins TRBV19 and TRBJ2-1; TRBD1 agrees at 8 bases. In germline, CDR1 is LNHDA, CDR2 SQIVND (reference sequence). The V and J ends lost 4 bases and 2 bases, in that order; junction bases with no gene match: 4. The CDR3 spans 15 residues. The CDR3 DNA reads as TGTGCCAGTAGTACCGGGACAGGCGCCTACAATGAGCAGTTCTTC. Translation gives CASSTGTGAYNEQFF. Variable domain in full (rest from reference TRBV19 and TRBJ2-1): DGGITQSPKYLFRKEGQNVTLSCEQNLNHDAMYWYRQDPGQGLRLIYYSQIVNDFQKGDIAEGYSVSREKKESFPLTVTSAQKNPTAFYLCASSTGTGAYNEQFFGPGTRLTVL.

In its sample, this clone was seen a few times. The chain carries TRBV5-4 and TRBJ2-5, with TRBD2 identical over 8 bases. J gave up 3 bases and V 4 bases, and 8 bases lay outside the gene matches. CDR1 and CDR2 (germline): SGHNT, YYREEE (reference sequence). The CDR3 covers 15 residues. The CDR3 bases are TGTGCCAGCAGCCCTCAATACGGGGGGGAAGAGACCCAGTACTTC. Amino acids: CASSPQYGGEETQYF.

This chain joins TRBV10-1 and TRBJ2-2; possibly TRBD2 for D (6 bases). V gave up 7 bases and J gave up 5 bases, with 20 bases separating them. CDR1 is WNHNN and CDR2 is SYGVQD in the germline V gene (reference sequence). This CDR3 is built from 16 residues. The CDR3 DNA reads TGCGCCAGCACCAAGAGGCTAGCGATCTGTACCGGGGAGCTGTTTTTT. The encoded protein is CASTKRLAICTGELFF.

This chain joins TRBV9 and TRBJ2-3, with 11 bases lining up with TRBD2. The germline V gene has CDR1 SGDLS and CDR2 YYNGEE. J was trimmed by 4 bases and V by 3 bases; bases with no gene match: 4. The CDR3 is 15 residues long. The CDR3, as DNA: TGTGCCAGCAGCGCCATAGCGGGGGGGGCAGATACGCAGTATTTT. Translation: CASSAIAGGADTQYF.

CDR3 amino acids: CATSREIQTPLLRGYEQYF. The CDR3 DNA is TGTGCCACCAGCAGAGAAATTCAAACCCCCCTCCTCCGGGGTTACGAGCAGTACTTC. The chain carries TRBV15 and TRBJ2-5; TRBD2 is a possible D gene (5 bases). With the DNA end fitting TRBJ2-7 better, the J assignment may be wrong. This CDR3 has 19 amino acids. The germline gives CDR1 LNHNV, CDR2 YYDKDF (reference sequence).

The rearrangement links TRBV2 to TRBJ1-6; D is uncertain. The CDR3 length is 12 residues. The V and J ends lost 8 bases and 4 bases respectively, with 6 bases between them. The germline V gene has CDR1 SNHLY and CDR2 FYNNEI. CDR3: CASRAYNSPLHF. CDR3 bases: TGTGCCAGCCGAGCTTATAATTCACCCCTCCACTTT.

The rearrangement uses TRBV5-1 and TRBJ2-2; 9 bases match TRBD1. Germline CDR1 reads SGHRS; CDR2 reads YFSETQ. The CDR3 extends over 14 amino acids. The J segment lost 6 bases and the V segment lost 5 bases, leaving 5 bases of the junction unmatched. The CDR3, as DNA: TGCGCCAGCAGTTCCGGGACAGGGCCCGGGGAGCTGTTTTTT. Protein sequence: CASSSGTGPGELFF.

This chain connects TRBV5-5 to TRBJ2-1, with 12 bases aligning to TRBD1. V gave up 1 base and J gave up 10 bases; unmatched junction bases: 15. In germline, CDR1 is SGHKS, CDR2 YYEKEE (reference sequence). The CDR3 has 18 residues. For the CDR3, the DNA is TGTGCCAGCAGCTTGAATTATAGGGACAGGGGGCTGGTCAACGAGCAGTTCTTC. This codes for CASSLNYRDRGLVNEQFF.

The genes are TRBV27 and TRBJ1-1; D is possibly TRBD1 (6 bases). V lost 2 bases and J 11 bases, leaving 21 bases between the germline ends. CDR1 is MNHEY, CDR2 SMNVEV, per germline (reference sequence). The CDR3 spans 15 residues. CDR3 sequence (DNA): TGTGCCAGCAGTTTAAGGCCCGACAGGACCTCCCGGGCTTTCTTT. It codes for CASSLRPDRTSRAFF.

The sample holds a few counts of this clone. The gene calls are TRBV29-1 and TRBJ2-1, with TRBD1 matching 7 bases. The CDR3 totals 13 residues. V shed 3 bases, J shed 5 bases, and the junction held 4 bases outside the gene matches. Germline assignment: CDR1 SQVTM and CDR2 ANQGSEA. DNA of the CDR3: TGCAGCGTTGATAGGACAGGAGACAATGAGCAGTTCTTC. Residues: CSVDRTGDNEQFF.

In this sample, this clone turned up a few times. The chain couples TRBV13 to TRBJ1-5, with 7 bases lining up with TRBD1. CDR3 length: 14 amino acids. The V gene's germline CDR1 is PRHDT and CDR2 FYEKMQ (reference sequence). Unmatched junction bases numbered 9, after V lost 4 bases and J lost 9 bases. DNA of the CDR3: TGTGCCAGCAGCTCGACAGGGAGTCGGGGGCCCCAGCATTTT. Protein: CASSSTGSRGPQHF. Based on the CDR3 plus reference TRBV13 and TRBJ1-5, the full variable domain is AAGVIQSPRHLIKEKRETATLKCYPIPRHDTVYWYQQGPGQDPQFLISFYEKMQSDKGSIPDRFSAQQFSDYHSELNMSSLELGDSALYFCASSSTGSRGPQHFGDGTRLSIL.

The rearrangement links TRBV10-3 to TRBJ2-7; 9 nucleotides align to TRBD2. There are 13 residues in the CDR3. Trimming cost V 6 bases and J 6 bases; bases outside gene matches: 6. The V gene's germline CDR1 is ENHRY and CDR2 SYGVKD. The CDR3 region is CAIRGTSLGEQYF. For the CDR3, the DNA is TGTGCCATCAGGGGGACTAGCTTGGGCGAGCAGTACTTC.

The chain uses TRBV5-6 and TRBJ2-7, with 8 bases matching TRBD1. The CDR3 is 13 residues long. Germline CDR1 reads SGHDT; CDR2 reads YYEEEE. Trimming removed 4 bases from V and 2 bases from J; junction bases left unmatched: 2. The CDR3 loop reads CASSRTGPYEQYF. CDR3 nucleotides: TGTGCCAGCAGCCGGACAGGGCCCTACGAGCAGTACTTC.